The TCR beta chain described here comes from a study of monozygotic twins with inflammatory bowel disease. CDR3 length: 15 residues. Germline V CDR1 and CDR2: MNHNS, SASEGT. A word on this clonotype: Its antigen is currently unknown.

The study, taken as a whole, reports: Among the T cells, different subtypes could not be distinguished. It was in IBD patients that TCRbeta diversity (inverse Simpson) was lower than in healthy co-twins.

TCRdb reprocessed the 5' RACE reads and keeps a single row for each CDR3 protein, giving no DNA. The specimen's table records about 350,000 distinct CDR3 sequences. The rearrangement uses TRBV6-1 and TRBJ2-7; TCRdb indicates TRBD1, and absent DNA this call remains unverified. The sample taken for sequencing was blood. The source is a human donor with ulcerative colitis or Crohn's disease, or a healthy co-twin of an affected twin (not recorded which). The CDR3 loop reads CASGTGSRVVYEQYF.